Included here is one TCR beta chain sequence, with context. Cohort placement rested on clinical history that participants reported themselves. This entry is derived from a study of blood T cell repertoires in COVID-19. V was shortened by 3 bases and J by 10 bases, with 19 bases between the two germline ends. Germline CDR1 is MNHEY and CDR2 is SMNVEV (reference sequence). The length of the CDR3 is 16 residues. TCRdb's table, derived via immunoSEQ multiplex PCR, lists solely in-frame clones and lacks some. The table includes 300,000 or so clones, approximately 89% detected once. This receptor was identified in a woman aged 50 to 60 who had been exposed to COVID-19. The source material was PBMCs or T cells enriched from blood (not recorded which). The chain joins TRBV27 to TRBJ1-6; the D gene is possibly TRBD1 (6 bases). The DNA for the CDR3 is TGTGCCAGCAGTTTGCAGGGTGGGAGAGGGGGATCACCCCTCCACTTT. Encoded protein: CASSLQGGRGGSPLHF.